These 17 T cell receptor beta chains were all obtained from the same sample, sequenced in a study of blood T cell repertoires in COVID-19. Repertoires were generated with immunoSEQ multiplex PCR, while TCRdb's copy carries only in-frame clones and drops some. The sample lists about 160,000 clones, 76% occurring once. The specimen was peripheral blood. The origin of the receptors is a woman older than 75 with acute or convalescent COVID-19.

The V and J genes are TRBV7-2 and TRBJ1-2; 8 bases are a match to TRBD1. Germline CDR1 reads SGHTA; CDR2 reads FQGNSA. The CDR3 length is 15 residues. Germline trimming cut 4 bases from V and 8 bases from J; bases unmatched to any gene: 12. CDR3 sequence: CASSSYAGQAQGYTF. Written as DNA, the CDR3 is TGTGCCAGCAGCTCATACGCGGGACAGGCCCAAGGCTACACCTTC.

This chain uses TRBV4-1 with TRBJ2-7; 9 bases map to TRBD1. Germline values: CDR1 MGHRA, CDR2 YSYEKL. J was trimmed by 4 bases and V by 3 bases; bases with no gene match: 7. This CDR3 region has 15 residues. The CDR3 loop reads CASSHPGQGIYEQYF. The CDR3 region has the DNA TGCGCCAGCAGCCATCCCGGACAGGGGATATACGAGCAGTACTTC.

The chain carries TRBV19 and TRBJ2-2, with a tentative D call TRBD2 (6 bases). CDR1 is LNHDA and CDR2 is SQIVND in the germline V gene (reference sequence). Trimming left V 5 bases short and J 5 bases short, with 18 bases between. The CDR3 is made up of 16 amino acids. CDR3 in amino acids: CASSGRGSRLTGELFF. CDR3 nucleotide sequence: TGTGCCAGTAGTGGGCGGGGCAGTCGTCTAACCGGGGAGCTGTTTTTT.

The CDR3 reads CATGRFERAEAFF. The CDR3 region has the DNA TGTGCCACCGGGCGGTTCGAGCGGGCTGAAGCTTTCTTT. The V gene is TRBV15, the J gene TRBJ1-1; D gene ambiguous. Germline V CDR1 and CDR2: LNHNV, YYDKDF (reference sequence). The CDR3 has 13 residues. V shed 8 bases and J shed 6 bases, with 16 bases lying between them.

This chain uses TRBV4-2 with TRBJ2-2; D might be TRBD2 (6 bases). In germline, CDR1 is LGHNA, CDR2 YNFKEQ. This CDR3 contains 16 residues. Trimming took 0 bases from V and 4 from J, leaving 12 bases between them. CDR3 amino acids: CASSQDSRGSTGELFF. Written as DNA, the CDR3 is TGTGCCAGCAGCCAAGACAGTCGGGGGTCCACCGGGGAGCTGTTTTTT.

This clone came up a few times. V gene TRBV11-3 combines with J gene TRBJ2-7; possible D gene TRBD1, 5 bases. The CDR3 spans 13 residues. The germline V gene has CDR1 SGHNT and CDR2 YENEEA. V lost 5 bases and J 0 bases, leaving 8 bases between the germline ends. In DNA, the CDR3 is TGTGCCAGCAGCGAGGACAACTCCTACGAGCAGTACTTC. This codes for CASSEDNSYEQYF.

V usage is TRBV25-1 and J usage is TRBJ1-6; possibly TRBD1 for D (6 bases). CDR3 length equals 13 residues. Germline V gene sequence: CDR1 MGHDK, CDR2 SYGVNS. Deletions cut 6 bases from V and 3 bases from J, with 6 bases between. CDR3 nucleotide sequence: TGTGCCAGCAGGGACAGCTATAATTCACCCCTCCACTTT. It yields the protein CASRDSYNSPLHF.

The chain recombines TRBV18 with TRBJ1-1; TRBD1 is a possible D gene (5 bases). V was cut by 5 bases and J by 1 base, with 14 bases left in between. Germline lookup yields CDR1 KGHSH and CDR2 LQKENI. This CDR3 is built from 15 residues. The CDR3 protein is CASSLTDESNTEAFF. As DNA, the CDR3 is TGTGCCAGCTCATTGACAGATGAATCGAACACTGAAGCTTTCTTT.

This chain connects TRBV11-2 to TRBJ2-1, with TRBD2 matching over 10 bases. The CDR3 consists of 15 residues. Germline assignment: CDR1 SGHAT and CDR2 FQNNGV. V lost 5 bases and J lost 6; bases outside the gene matches: 7. CDR3 in DNA: TGTGCCAGCAGCCCGACTAGCGGGCCAATCAATGAGCAGTTCTTC. It codes for CASSPTSGPINEQFF.

The rearrangement uses TRBV7-2 and TRBJ1-2; a weak D match, TRBD1 (5 bases). Deletions cut 2 bases from V and 3 bases from J, with 10 bases between. The CDR3 extends over 14 amino acids. Germline-derived CDR1 and CDR2 are SGHTA and FQGNSA. DNA of the CDR3: TGTGCCAGCAGCTTACAGACAGACTACTATGGCTACACCTTC. Amino acids: CASSLQTDYYGYTF.

This clone was counted only a few times. The rearrangement joins TRBV11-2 to TRBJ1-5, with D unresolved. The V end was cut by 0 bases, the J end by 9 bases, with 9 bases between. Germline CDR1 SGHAT, CDR2 FQNNGV. CDR3 size: 13 residues. CDR3 loop: CASSLDPGRPQHF. For the CDR3, the DNA is TGTGCCAGCAGCTTAGACCCAGGAAGGCCCCAGCATTTT.

The chain combines TRBV5-1 with TRBJ1-5; a weak D match, TRBD1 (6 bases). Germline lookup yields CDR1 SGHRS and CDR2 YFSETQ. CDR3 length equals 18 residues. Trimming stripped 0 bases from V and 0 bases from J, with 16 bases between. Here the CDR3 reads CASSLGGGGANSNQPQHF. In nucleotides, the CDR3 is TGCGCCAGCAGCTTGGGTGGAGGGGGGGCGAATAGCAATCAGCCCCAGCATTTT. Complete variable domain (other parts from reference TRBV5-1 and TRBJ1-5): KAGVTQTPRYLIKTRGQQVTLSCSPISGHRSVSWYQQTPGQGLQFLFEYFSETQRNKGNFPGRFSGRQFSNSRSEMNVSTLELGDSALYLCASSLGGGGANSNQPQHFGDGTRLSIL.

This clone appeared once. The chain couples TRBV7-2 to TRBJ1-2; a possible D gene is TRBD1 (5 bases). Germline V CDR1 and CDR2: SGHTA, FQGNSA. This CDR3 region has 14 residues. V was clipped by 3 bases and J by 5 bases, with 13 bases between them. CDR3 residues: CASSFWGQRYGYTF. DNA for the CDR3: TGTGCCAGCAGCTTTTGGGGCCAGAGGTATGGCTACACCTTC.

This chain joins TRBV24-1 and TRBJ2-1, with TRBD1 matching 10 bases. The germline V gene encodes CDR1 KGHDR and CDR2 SFDVKD. J gave up 4 bases and V 3 bases, and 5 bases lay outside the gene matches. The CDR3 covers 16 residues. This CDR3 is CATSDGGQGPYNEQFF. The CDR3 nucleotides read TGTGCCACCAGTGATGGGGGACAGGGGCCTTACAATGAGCAGTTCTTC.

The rearrangement joins TRBV19 to TRBJ1-1; D ambiguous. Germline loops: CDR1 LNHDA, CDR2 SQIVND (reference sequence). CDR3 length: 14 residues. Trimming cost V 3 bases and J 10 bases, with 18 bases left between them. Here the CDR3 DNA reads TGTGCCAGTAGTATCTCCCCTCCTCCGGTGGTAGCTTTCTTT. Amino acids: CASSISPPPVVAFF.

V gene TRBV5-1 combines with J gene TRBJ1-1; no clear D gene. The CDR3 has 15 residues. Trimming stripped 0 bases from V and 3 bases from J, with 12 bases between. Germline assignment: CDR1 SGHRS and CDR2 YFSETQ. The CDR3 sequence: CASSLGSRLDTEAFF. As DNA, the CDR3 is TGCGCCAGCAGCTTGGGGTCGAGGCTGGACACTGAAGCTTTCTTT.

The chain links TRBV6-1 to TRBJ2-3, with D tentatively TRBD1 (7 bases). CDR1 MNHNS and CDR2 SASEGT come from the germline V gene. V was trimmed by 2 bases and J by 1 base, leaving 10 bases between them. The CDR3 totals 15 residues. The chain's CDR3 is CASSEQGGGTDTQYF. As DNA, the CDR3 is TGTGCCAGCAGTGAACAGGGGGGAGGCACAGATACGCAGTATTTT.